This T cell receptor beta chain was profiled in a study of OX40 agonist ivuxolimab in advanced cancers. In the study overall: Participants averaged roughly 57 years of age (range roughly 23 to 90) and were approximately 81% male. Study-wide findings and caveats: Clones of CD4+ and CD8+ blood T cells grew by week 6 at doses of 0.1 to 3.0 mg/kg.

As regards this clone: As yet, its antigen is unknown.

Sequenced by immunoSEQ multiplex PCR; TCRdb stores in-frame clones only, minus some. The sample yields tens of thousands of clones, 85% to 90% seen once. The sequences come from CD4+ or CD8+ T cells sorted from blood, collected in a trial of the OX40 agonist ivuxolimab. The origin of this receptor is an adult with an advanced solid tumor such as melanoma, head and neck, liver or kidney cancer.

The CDR3 reads CASSRDRGNEQFF. The CDR3 DNA reads as TGCGCCAGCAGCCGGGACAGGGGGAATGAGCAGTTCTTC. The genes are TRBV4-3 and TRBJ2-1; 11 nucleotides match TRBD1. The V and J ends lost 4 bases and 7 bases, in that order; junction bases with no gene match: 0. Germline-derived CDR1 and CDR2 are LGHNA and YSLEER. This CDR3 is 13 amino acids long.